This T cell receptor (beta chain) was identified during a study of CD8+CD57+ T cells in acquired aplastic anemia. Before being chosen for sequencing, patients had shown CD8+CD57+ cell expansion by flow cytometry. TCR beta VDJ combinations and CDR3 sequences were profiled from genomic DNA. TCRdb processed the reads anew with MiXCR; each CDR3 protein has one entry. The repertoire holds about 200,000 distinct CDR3 sequences, with about 62% as singletons. Sequencing was performed on sorted CD4+, CD8+, or CD8+CD57+ T cells (not recorded which) from PBMCs. The TCR was taken from a human donor with aplastic anemia.

The CDR3 spells CATSAKGLAGGPFTDTQYF. In DNA form, the CDR3 reads TGTGCCACCAGTGCCAAGGGACTAGCGGGGGGACCATTCACAGATACGCAGTATTTT. The chain has TRBV24-1 and TRBJ2-3; 15 bases are shared with TRBD2. CDR3 length: 19 residues. Trimming cost V 5 bases and J 2 bases; bases outside gene matches: 10. Germline V gene sequence: CDR1 KGHDR, CDR2 SFDVKD.